This T cell receptor (beta chain) was captured in a study of cytomegalovirus exposure and HLA in healthy donors. The study, taken as a whole, reports: CMV antigen specificity of three CMV-associated chains was confirmed in vitro. A later analysis reportedly identified an Asian-associated ancestry cluster as carrying fewer N-insertions than the approximately 670-donor mean. For presence/absence analyses, sequencing depth was assumed to be roughly uniform across donors. A previous analysis found most TCR beta V segments productive roughly 90% or roughly 30% of the time.

The germline V gene has CDR1 SNHLY and CDR2 FYNNEI. CDR3 length: 14 amino acids. J gave up 2 bases and V 3 bases, and 3 bases lay outside the gene matches. PCR primers comprised 60 Vbeta and 13 Jbeta primers. Libraries were prepared by immunoSEQ multiplex PCR; TCRdb keeps only in-frame clonotypes and omits some of them. Of tens of thousands of clones listed, 79% were seen once; the top ten hold approximately 3%. As regards this clone: The antigen remains unidentified.

Sequencing was carried out using PBMCs. The rearrangement joins TRBV2 to TRBJ2-5; TRBD1 agrees at 7 bases. The source of this sequence is a man aged 25 to 40 in good health and CMV-seronegative. CDR3 DNA: TGTGCCAGCAGTGAGGCGACAGGGCAAGAGACCCAGTACTTC. Protein sequence: CASSEATGQETQYF.